What follows describes a single T cell receptor beta chain. Its antigen is still unknown. No much larger clone is present one base from it, and per-base qualities are unavailable. The trial excluded patients who had a history of autoimmune disease or who were on systemic immunosuppression. In every dose cohort, peripheral blood was drawn for TCR sequencing at baseline, cycle 4 day 1, and cycle 7 day 1. The samples were drawn from a first-in-human, open-label, multicenter phase I dose-escalation trial of ivuxolimab. Adults with locally advanced or metastatic head and neck squamous cell, hepatocellular, melanoma or renal cell carcinoma were enrolled in the trial. CD4+ and CD8+ T cells were sorted separately from peripheral blood before TCR sequencing. Genomic DNA was isolated from the sorted cells so that the TCRbeta CDR3 region could be sequenced. The immunoSEQ Assay was used for sequencing of TCRbeta CDR3 regions. The source is immuneACCESS, and TCRdb retained only in-frame sequences with V and J called. Part of the clones is not carried over; for the studies checked, unresolved V genes explain less than half of this, and the remainder is unexplained. The sample profile shows about 42,000 clones; 75% to 90% of them were found once. Of the sample, 2.5% to 3% falls within the top ten clones.

This entry is derived from a study of OX40 agonist ivuxolimab in advanced cancers. Looking at the study overall: The costimulatory receptor OX40 (CD134) was targeted by ivuxolimab, a fully human IgG2 agonistic monoclonal antibody. Prior anti-PD-1, anti-PD-L1 or anti-CTLA-4 therapy was permitted, and checkpoint inhibitors had been received by roughly 42% of dose-escalation patients. Partial responses occurred in three dose-escalation patients, of whom one had hepatocellular carcinoma and two had cutaneous melanoma. Among the approximately 50 dose-escalation patients, about 20 had hepatocellular carcinoma, 15 or so melanoma, 9 renal cell carcinoma and 9 head and neck cancer. The point of sequencing TCRbeta in the periphery was to test whether ivuxolimab changed TCR sequence diversity and drove clonal T-cell expansion. In the dose-escalation cohort, 65% to 85% of patients were male, and the mean age was roughly 60 years with a range of roughly 20 to 85. Intravenous ivuxolimab was administered to patients every 2 weeks at six dose levels: 0.01, 0.1, 0.3, 1.5, 3 and 10 mg/kg. The paper describes the monotherapy dose-escalation part (N of about 47 patients) of the phase I trial of ivuxolimab. Broad study findings and their caveats: In partial responders in the 0.1-3.0 mg/kg groups, normalized peripheral clonal expansion was found to be among the lowest, especially among CD8+ T cells. Low levels of normalized T-cell clonal expansion were also seen in some patients who did not respond. At doses of 0.1 to 3.0 mg/kg, clonal expansion of both CD4+ and CD8+ blood T cells was observed from baseline to week 6. Antigen specificity was not determined for the clonally expanded peripheral T cells. After ivuxolimab, expanded clones were on average more numerous among CD8+ T cells than among CD4+ T cells.

The germline V end is reduced by 11 bases and the J end by 4 bases; junction bases left unmatched: 9. The CDR3 sequence holds 13 residues, the cysteine and phenylalanine included. The only DNA kept is the CDR3, 39 bases in frame from the first base. CDR1 LNHDA and CDR2 SQIVND were looked up in the germline V gene (reference sequence). This TCR derives from an adult with an advanced solid tumor such as melanoma, head and neck, liver or kidney cancer. Sample: CD4+ or CD8+ T cells sorted from blood, taken in a trial of the OX40 agonist ivuxolimab. This chain joins TRBV19 to TRBJ2-3, with TRBD2 matching 7 junction bases. In nucleotide form, the sequence is TGTGCCTCGCGGGGGTGGACGGCAGATACGCAGTATTTT. Its translation reads: CASRGWTADTQYF.